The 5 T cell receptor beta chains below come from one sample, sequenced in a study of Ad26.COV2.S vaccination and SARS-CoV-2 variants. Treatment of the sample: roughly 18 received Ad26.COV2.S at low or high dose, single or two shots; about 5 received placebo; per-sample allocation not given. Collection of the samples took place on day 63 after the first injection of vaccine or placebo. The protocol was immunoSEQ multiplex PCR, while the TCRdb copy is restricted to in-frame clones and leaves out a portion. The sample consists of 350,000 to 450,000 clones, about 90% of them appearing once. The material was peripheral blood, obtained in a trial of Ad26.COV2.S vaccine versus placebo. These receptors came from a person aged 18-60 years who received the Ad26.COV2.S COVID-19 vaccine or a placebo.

The CDR3 DNA reads as TGTGCCAGCAGTGAAATGGGGGCAGGGGGCGCTGAAGCTTTCTTT. This codes for CASSEMGAGGAEAFF. The J gene is TRBJ1-1, the V gene TRBV2, with 8 bases fitting TRBD1. The CDR3 is made up of 15 amino acids. The germline CDR1 and CDR2 sequences are SNHLY and FYNNEI. The J segment lost 6 bases and the V segment lost 2 bases, leaving 8 bases of the junction unmatched. The full variable domain, rest sourced from reference TRBV2 and TRBJ1-1, is EPEVTQTPSHQVTQMGQEVILRCVPISNHLYFYWYRQILGQKVEFLVSFYNNEISEKSEIFDDQFSVERPDGSNFTLKIRSTKLEDSAMYFCASSEMGAGGAEAFFGQGTRLTVV.

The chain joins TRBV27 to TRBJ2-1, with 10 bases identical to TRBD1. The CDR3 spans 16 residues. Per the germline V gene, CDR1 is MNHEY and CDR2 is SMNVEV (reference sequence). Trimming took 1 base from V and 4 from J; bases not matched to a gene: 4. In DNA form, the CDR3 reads TGTGCCAGCAGTTTATTCCTGGACAGGGGGTACAATGAGCAGTTCTTC. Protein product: CASSLFLDRGYNEQFF.

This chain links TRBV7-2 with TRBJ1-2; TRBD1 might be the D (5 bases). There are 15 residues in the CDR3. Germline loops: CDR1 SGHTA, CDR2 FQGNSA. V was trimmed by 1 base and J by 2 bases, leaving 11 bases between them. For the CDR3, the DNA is TGTGCCAGCAGCTTAGGGGCCAGGGAGAACTATGGCTACACCTTC. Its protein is CASSLGARENYGYTF.

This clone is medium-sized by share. Written as DNA, the CDR3 is TGCAGTGCCAGGTCGGGCGATGGCTACACCTTC. Residues: CSARSGDGYTF. The V call is TRBV20-1, the J call TRBJ1-2; no firm D call. Germline lookup yields CDR1 DFQATT and CDR2 SNEGSKA (reference sequence). The CDR3 sequence is 11 residues long. Trimming removed 6 bases from V and 6 bases from J, with 11 bases in between.

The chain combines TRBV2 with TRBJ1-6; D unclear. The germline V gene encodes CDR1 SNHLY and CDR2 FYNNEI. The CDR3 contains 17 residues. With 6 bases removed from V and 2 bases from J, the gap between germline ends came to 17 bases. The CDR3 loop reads CASRRRGVETYNSPLHF. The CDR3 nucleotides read TGTGCCAGCAGGCGACGGGGAGTTGAAACCTATAATTCACCCCTCCACTTT. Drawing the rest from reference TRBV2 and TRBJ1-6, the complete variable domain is EPEVTQTPSHQVTQMGQEVILRCVPISNHLYFYWYRQILGQKVEFLVSFYNNEISEKSEIFDDQFSVERPDGSNFTLKIRSTKLEDSAMYFCASRRRGVETYNSPLHFGNGTRLTVT.